This T cell receptor beta chain was observed in a study of beta chain features in type 1 diabetes. CDR3 size: 15 residues. The junction had 5 bases not matched to a gene; V was cut back by 0 bases and J by 6 bases. Germline V gene data show CDR1 as SGDLS and CDR2 as YYNGEE. This clone was found a few times. The antigen is unknown. Study observations and caveats: It was among patients, rather than healthy donors, that naive, central memory and Treg TCRB repertoires appeared more similar. VDJ junctions from type 1 diabetes patients carried fewer insertions and larger deletions.

Reverse transcribing all isolated RNA meant expressed TCRB transcripts were sequenced. Samples of naive, central memory and regulatory T cells yielded a mean of about 3.9 million reads. Data came from immunoSEQ multiplex PCR; TCRdb stores just in-frame clones and leaves some out. The table has about 620,000 clones, around 15% seen once. The sequence came from a man aged 18-30 years in good health. The J gene is TRBJ1-4, the V gene TRBV9; TRBD1 matches 7 bases. The sequenced material came from naive CD4+ T cells from blood. The CDR3 region has the DNA TGTGCCAGCAGCGTAGCCGGGACAGTTTATGAAAAACTGTTTTTT. As protein: CASSVAGTVYEKLFF.